These 29 T cell receptor beta chains came from one sample sequenced in a study of blood T cell repertoires in COVID-19. Only in-frame clones appear in the TCRdb table, and some are missing; sequencing was by immunoSEQ multiplex PCR. The data contain around 340,000 clones, about 86% of them singletons. Sequenced material: peripheral blood. These receptors all come from a man aged 25-45 years with active or convalescent COVID-19.

The rearrangement links TRBV5-1 to TRBJ2-1; 11 nucleotides agree with TRBD2. J was trimmed by 8 bases and V by 0 bases; bases with no gene match: 4. The length of the CDR3 is 15 residues. Germline CDR1 SGHRS, CDR2 YFSETQ. CDR3 nucleotide sequence: TGCGCCAGCAGCTTGGTTAGCGGGGGGGCTCATGAGCAGTTCTTC. It translates to CASSLVSGGAHEQFF.

V is TRBV10-3 and J is TRBJ1-2, with 8 positions matching TRBD1. The CDR3 has 14 residues. Germline V gives CDR1 ENHRY, CDR2 SYGVKD. J lost 6 bases, V lost 0 bases, and 3 bases had no gene match. CDR3: CAISESADRDGYTF. Written as DNA, the CDR3 is TGTGCCATCAGTGAGTCCGCGGACAGGGATGGCTACACCTTC.

The V call is TRBV29-1, the J call TRBJ2-3; D might be TRBD2 (5 bases). V lost 8 bases and J 4 bases, leaving 13 bases between the germline ends. The CDR3 has 12 residues. Looked up from germline, CDR1 is SQVTM and CDR2 is ANQGSEA. The CDR3 nucleotides read TGCAGCACGGATCCTAGCCCAGATACGCAGTATTTT. Translation: CSTDPSPDTQYF.

CDR3 nucleotides: TGCAGCGCCCACGTCGGGTTAGCTGAAGCTTTCTTT. Its protein is CSAHVGLAEAFF. This rearrangement joins TRBV29-1 to TRBJ1-1; D is undetermined. Germline V gene data show CDR1 as SQVTM and CDR2 as ANQGSEA. The V and J ends lost 7 bases and 6 bases respectively, with 15 bases between them. CDR3 length equals 12 residues.

The genes are TRBV1 and TRBJ1-1; the table's D call TRBD1 went unverified against the DNA. TRBV1 is annotated as a pseudogene. The CDR3 is made up of 17 amino acids. The DNA for the CDR3 is TGCACCAGCAGCCAAGATCAGGGGGGCAATAGGAACACTGAAGCTTTCTTT. As protein: CTSSQDQGGNRNTEAFF.

The DNA for the CDR3 is TGTGCCAGCAGCAGGGGACAGGGATCCACTGAAGCTTTCTTT. It is translated as CASSRGQGSTEAFF. The chain couples TRBV11-3 to TRBJ1-1; the match to TRBD1 covers 9 bases. Per germline, CDR1 SGHNT and CDR2 YENEEA. CDR3 length: 14 amino acids. After removal of 5 bases from V and 4 bases from J, the junction contained 5 bases not matched to a gene.

This rearrangement joins TRBV29-1 to TRBJ2-5, with 8 positions matching TRBD2. CDR1 is SQVTM, CDR2 ANQGSEA, per germline. CDR3 length: 12 residues. V dropped 5 bases and J dropped 5; count of bases not matched to a gene: 4. CDR3 DNA sequence: TGCAGCGTTCTAGCGGGTCTGGAGACCCAGTACTTC. Translation: CSVLAGLETQYF.

The genes are TRBV7-2 and TRBJ2-2; TRBD2 agrees at 7 bases. J gave up 0 bases and V 8 bases, and 9 bases lay outside the gene matches. This CDR3 spans 16 amino acids. Germline V gives CDR1 SGHTA, CDR2 FQGNSA. DNA of the CDR3: TGTGCCAGCCCAAAGTGGGAGGGGCCGAACACCGGGGAGCTGTTTTTT. The encoded protein is CASPKWEGPNTGELFF.

This clone was counted between two and nine times. The rearrangement links TRBV7-9 to TRBJ2-1; D is perhaps TRBD2 (5 bases). V lost 0 bases and J lost 5, with 11 bases in between. This CDR3 is 15 amino acids long. Germline V gene data show CDR1 as SEHNR and CDR2 as FQNEAQ (reference sequence). The CDR3 region is CASSLAGDPNNEQFF. In DNA form, the CDR3 reads TGTGCCAGCAGCTTAGCGGGAGATCCGAACAATGAGCAGTTCTTC.

This clone was detected a few times. V usage is TRBV7-2 and J usage is TRBJ2-1; 12 positions agree with TRBD2. CDR1 is SGHTA, CDR2 FQGNSA, per germline. The CDR3 contains 15 residues. With V trimmed by 5 bases and J by 4 bases, 3 bases remained unmatched. CDR3 coding DNA: TGTGCCAGCAGCATCACTAGCGGGGGGTACAATGAGCAGTTCTTC. It translates to CASSITSGGYNEQFF.

This chain connects TRBV7-9 to TRBJ2-3; 9 bases fit TRBD2. CDR1 is SEHNR, CDR2 FQNEAQ, per germline (reference sequence). The CDR3 runs to 16 residues. Unmatched junction bases numbered 11, after V lost 6 bases and J lost 4 bases. The CDR3 region has the DNA TGTGCCAGCAGATATACGGGGCTAGCGGGATCAGATACGCAGTATTTT. It encodes CASRYTGLAGSDTQYF.

The CDR3 reads CASSSHWTGGGNQPQHF. In nucleotides, the CDR3 is TGTGCCAGCAGTTCGCACTGGACAGGGGGTGGCAATCAGCCCCAGCATTTT. The chain recombines TRBV27 with TRBJ1-5; the match to TRBD1 covers 10 bases. Germline V CDR1 and CDR2: MNHEY, SMNVEV (reference sequence). The CDR3 totals 17 residues. V shed 4 bases, J shed 2 bases, and the junction held 8 bases outside the gene matches.

The rearrangement uses TRBV7-2 and TRBJ2-3; 10 bases are shared with TRBD2. V was clipped by 3 bases and J by 3 bases; unmatched bases: 3. The CDR3 has 15 residues. Germline V gene lookup returns CDR1 SGHTA and CDR2 FQGNSA. The CDR3 DNA follows: TGTGCCAGCAGCTTTCTAGCGGGAGTTACAGATACGCAGTATTTT. Protein sequence: CASSFLAGVTDTQYF.

This clone came up a few times. The chain carries TRBV2 and TRBJ2-7, with D perhaps TRBD2 (6 bases). Per germline, CDR1 SNHLY and CDR2 FYNNEI. Deletions cut 6 bases from V and 2 bases from J, with 11 bases between. The CDR3 has 13 amino acids. The CDR3 DNA reads TGTGCCAGCAGGCGGGACGTCACCTACGAGCAGTACTTC. Translation: CASRRDVTYEQYF. The full variable domain, its missing parts supplied by reference TRBV2 and TRBJ2-7, is EPEVTQTPSHQVTQMGQEVILRCVPISNHLYFYWYRQILGQKVEFLVSFYNNEISEKSEIFDDQFSVERPDGSNFTLKIRSTKLEDSAMYFCASRRDVTYEQYFGPGTRLTVT.

This clone occurred once. The chain joins TRBV7-6 to TRBJ1-3; the D gene is possibly TRBD1 (6 bases). The V and J ends lost 1 base and 0 bases respectively, with 13 bases between them. The CDR3 is 17 residues long. Germline V gene sequence: CDR1 SGHVS, CDR2 FNYEAQ. Here the CDR3 DNA reads TGTGCCAGCAGCTTAGGGCGGGGGGGGCACTCTGGAAACACCATATATTTT. Translated: CASSLGRGGHSGNTIYF.

For this clone: The identical CDR3 is also encoded by other nucleotide sequences in the sample. This rearrangement joins TRBV28 to TRBJ2-3; a weak D match, TRBD2 (6 bases). V lost 8 bases to trimming and J lost 6 bases, with 15 bases between them. The CDR3 runs 13 residues. Germline V CDR1 and CDR2: MDHEN, SYDVKM. CDR3: CASRTGGGDTQYF. CDR3 nucleotide sequence: TGTGCCAGCCGAACTGGGGGAGGCGATACGCAGTATTTT. The complete variable domain, with remaining parts taken from reference TRBV28 and TRBJ2-3, reads DVKVTQSSRYLVKRTGEKVFLECVQDMDHENMFWYRQDPGLGLRLIYFSYDVKMKEKGDIPEGYSVSREKKERFSLILESASTNQTSMYLCASRTGGGDTQYFGPGTRLTVL.

V and J are TRBV6-2 or TRBV6-3 and TRBJ2-1, with 14 bases lining up with TRBD2. Trimming took 6 bases from V and 8 from J; bases not matched to a gene: 3. CDR3 length equals 14 residues. CDR1 is MNHEY and CDR2 is SVGEGT in the germline V gene. The CDR3 protein is CASSLGLAGDEQFF. The CDR3 DNA follows: TGTGCCAGCAGCTTGGGACTAGCGGGGGATGAGCAGTTCTTC.

The chain has TRBV7-8 and TRBJ2-1; D unclear. This CDR3 has 16 residues. V lost 1 base to trimming and J lost 0 bases, with 10 bases between them. Per the germline V gene, CDR1 is SGHVS and CDR2 is FQNEAQ. CDR3 nucleotides: TGTGCCAGCAGCTTAGTTGCGGCTTTCTCCTACAATGAGCAGTTCTTC. Translation gives CASSLVAAFSYNEQFF.

The chain joins TRBV7-9 to TRBJ2-5; no clear D gene. The CDR3 spans 16 residues. Trimming cost V 6 bases and J 0 bases, with 17 bases left between them. The germline CDR1 and CDR2 sequences are SEHNR and FQNEAQ (reference sequence). The CDR3: CASSFPLSVNQETQYF. CDR3 coding DNA: TGTGCCAGCAGTTTCCCATTAAGCGTTAACCAAGAGACCCAGTACTTC. Variable domain in full (rest from reference TRBV7-9 and TRBJ2-5): DTGVSQNPRHKITKRGQNVTFRCDPISEHNRLYWYRQTLGQGPEFLTYFQNEAQLEKSRLLSDRFSAERPKGSFSTLEIQRTEQGDSAMYLCASSFPLSVNQETQYFGPGTRLLVL.

The chain links TRBV7-2 to TRBJ1-4, with D possibly being TRBD1 (6 bases). Germline assignment: CDR1 SGHTA and CDR2 FQGNSA. Trimming took off 0 bases at V and 3 bases at J, with 17 bases between the two ends. This CDR3 contains 18 residues. The CDR3, as DNA: TGTGCCAGCAGCTTAGCGGCCCCAACAGGGTTTTCTAATGAAAAACTGTTTTTT. It encodes CASSLAAPTGFSNEKLFF. The whole variable domain, filled in from reference TRBV7-2 and TRBJ1-4, reads GAGVSQSPSNKVTEKGKDVELRCDPISGHTALYWYRQSLGQGLEFLIYFQGNSAPDKSGLPSDRFSAERTGGSVSTLTIQRTQQEDSAVYLCASSLAAPTGFSNEKLFFGSGTQLSVL.

The rearrangement uses TRBV4-3 and TRBJ1-3; D might be TRBD1 (6 bases). Germline values: CDR1 LGHNA, CDR2 YSLEER. The CDR3 extends over 18 amino acids. V lost 3 bases and J 0 bases, leaving 18 bases between the germline ends. In nucleotides, the CDR3 is TGCGCCAGCAGCCAGGATCTACAGGGACGGGACTCTGGAAACACCATATATTTT. Translated, it gives CASSQDLQGRDSGNTIYF.

V gene TRBV4-1 combines with J gene TRBJ1-4; 7 nucleotides match TRBD1. Germline V lookup: CDR1 MGHRA, CDR2 YSYEKL. J gave up 8 bases and V 3 bases, and 15 bases lay outside the gene matches. The CDR3 has 17 amino acids. The CDR3 spells CASSHPPSGTESEKLFF. As DNA, the CDR3 is TGCGCCAGCAGCCACCCCCCTTCAGGGACAGAGAGCGAAAAACTGTTTTTT.

This clone occurred once. The chain has TRBV27 and TRBJ1-3; unclear D gene. Germline CDR1 and CDR2: MNHEY and SMNVEV (reference sequence). The CDR3 has 15 residues. V gave up 7 bases and J gave up 2 bases, with 15 bases separating them. DNA for the CDR3: TGTGCCAGCATGAGGTCGGTCCAAGCTGGAAACACCATATATTTT. It yields the protein CASMRSVQAGNTIYF.

The chain employs TRBV24-1 and TRBJ2-3; the match to TRBD1 covers 12 bases. CDR3 size: 17 residues. V dropped 3 bases and J dropped 3; count of bases not matched to a gene: 6. Germline lookup yields CDR1 KGHDR and CDR2 SFDVKD. Here the CDR3 DNA reads TGTGCCACCAGTGATCCAGGGACAGGGGGCGGAACAGATACGCAGTATTTT. The encoded protein is CATSDPGTGGGTDTQYF.

The V call is TRBV5-4, the J call TRBJ2-1; 8 nucleotides match TRBD2. The CDR3 covers 14 residues. Losses at the gene ends were 4 bases for V and 8 bases for J; bases not matched to a gene: 8. Germline lookup yields CDR1 SGHNT and CDR2 YYREEE (reference sequence). The CDR3 bases are TGTGCCAGCAGCCTAAGTAGCGGGAACTATGAGCAGTTCTTC. Translating gives CASSLSSGNYEQFF.

The chain joins TRBV27 to TRBJ2-1, with D unresolved. The V gene's germline CDR1 is MNHEY and CDR2 SMNVEV (reference sequence). The CDR3 runs to 13 residues. Trimming stripped 2 bases from V and 9 bases from J, with 11 bases between. The chain's CDR3 is CASSLAQSSEQFF. CDR3 DNA sequence: TGTGCCAGCAGTTTAGCCCAAAGTAGTGAGCAGTTCTTC.

The gene calls are TRBV11-2 and TRBJ2-7; 10 bases map to TRBD2. The germline gives CDR1 SGHAT, CDR2 FQNNGV. V lost 2 bases to trimming and J lost 1 base; unmatched junction nucleotides: 5. The CDR3 runs to 16 residues. CDR3 sequence (DNA): TGTGCCAGCAGCTTAAGGACTAGCGGCCCGTCCTACGAGCAGTACTTC. Protein product: CASSLRTSGPSYEQYF.

The CDR3 nucleotides read TGTGCCAGCAGCTTTTCCGTCGGCTCCTACGAGCAGTACTTC. The encoded protein is CASSFSVGSYEQYF. The J gene is TRBJ2-7, the V gene TRBV7-9; D is undetermined. This CDR3 is 14 amino acids long. V shed 3 bases and J shed 0 bases, with 9 bases lying between them. CDR1 is SEHNR and CDR2 is FQNEAQ in the germline V gene (reference sequence).

In the case of this clone: Its ends do not fully match the called genes, so a read error is possible. The rearrangement joins TRBV30 to TRBJ1-1, with a tentative D call TRBD1 (5 bases). Per the germline V gene, CDR1 is GTSNPN and CDR2 is SVGIG (reference sequence). There are 14 residues in the CDR3. The CDR3 region has the DNA TGTGCCGGGAGTGGGGGGGGGACGAACACTGAAGCTTTCTTT. Encoded protein: CAGSGGGTNTEAFF.